This T cell receptor (beta chain) is from a study of cytomegalovirus exposure and HLA in healthy donors. The overall study: Most genotyped donors, over 70% of 300 to 400, had Caucasian-associated genetic ancestry.

Regarding the study as a whole: Cytomegalovirus association was listed for 164 TCR beta chains. The authors later linked a missense DCLRE1C variant to TCR beta V- and J-gene trimming. Solely CMV serostatus was available to characterize immune exposure.

The CDR3 covers 16 residues. The germline V gene has CDR1 SGHTA and CDR2 FQGTGA. Trimming cost V 4 bases and J 3 bases, with 16 bases left between them. A note on this clone: Its matching antigen is unknown.

The primer mix had 60 Vbeta and 13 Jbeta primers. TCRdb keeps only in-frame clones here, not all; method: immunoSEQ multiplex PCR. Here the sample spans 95,000 to 150,000 clones, roughly 76% being singletons. The origin of this receptor is a woman between 55 and 75 years old in good health and CMV-seropositive. The gene calls are TRBV7-3 and TRBJ1-3, with D possibly being TRBD1 (5 bases). Sequencing used PBMCs. CDR3 sequence reads: CASSSGISGSGNTIYF. As DNA, the CDR3 is TGTGCCAGCAGCTCAGGGATCTCCGGTAGTGGAAACACCATATATTTT. The variable domain in full, completed from reference TRBV7-3 and TRBJ1-3, reads GAGVSQTPSNKVTEKGKYVELRCDPISGHTALYWYRQSLGQGPEFLIYFQGTGAADDSGLPNDRFFAVRPEGSVSTLKIQRTERGDSAVYLCASSSGISGSGNTIYFGEGSWLTVV.